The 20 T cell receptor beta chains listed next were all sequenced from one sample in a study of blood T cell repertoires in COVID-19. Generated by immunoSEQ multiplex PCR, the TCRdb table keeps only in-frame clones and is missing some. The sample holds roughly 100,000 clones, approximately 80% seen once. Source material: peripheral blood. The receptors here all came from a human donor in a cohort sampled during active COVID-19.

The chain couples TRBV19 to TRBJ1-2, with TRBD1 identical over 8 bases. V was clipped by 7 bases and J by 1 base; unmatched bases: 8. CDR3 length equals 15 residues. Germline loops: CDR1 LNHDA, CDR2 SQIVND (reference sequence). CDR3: CASTAGGADNYGYTF. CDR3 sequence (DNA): TGTGCCAGTACGGCAGGGGGCGCGGATAACTATGGCTACACCTTC.

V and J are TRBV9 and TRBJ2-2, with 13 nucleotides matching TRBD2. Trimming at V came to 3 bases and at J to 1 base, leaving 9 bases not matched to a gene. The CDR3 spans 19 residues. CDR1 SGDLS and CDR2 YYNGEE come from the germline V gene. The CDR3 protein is CASSDRLAGGQRNTGELFF. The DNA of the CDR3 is TGTGCCAGCAGCGACCGACTAGCGGGGGGACAAAGGAACACCGGGGAGCTGTTTTTT. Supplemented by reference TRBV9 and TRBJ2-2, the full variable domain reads DSGVTQTPKHLITATGQRVTLRCSPRSGDLSVYWYQQSLDQGLQFLIQYYNGEERAKGNILERFSAQQFPDLHSELNLSSLELGDSALYFCASSDRLAGGQRNTGELFFGEGSRLTVL.

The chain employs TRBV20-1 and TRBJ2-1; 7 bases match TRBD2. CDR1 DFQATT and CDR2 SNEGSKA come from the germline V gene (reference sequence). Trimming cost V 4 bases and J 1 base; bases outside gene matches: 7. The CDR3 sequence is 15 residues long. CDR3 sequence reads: CSANERGKSYNEQFF. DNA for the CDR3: TGCAGTGCTAATGAGCGGGGAAAATCCTACAATGAGCAGTTCTTC.

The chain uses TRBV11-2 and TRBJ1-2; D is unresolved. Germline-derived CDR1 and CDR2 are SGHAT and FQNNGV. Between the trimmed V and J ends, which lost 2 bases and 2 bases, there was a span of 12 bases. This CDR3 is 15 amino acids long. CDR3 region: CASSLRPGWNYGYTF. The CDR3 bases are TGTGCCAGCAGCTTAAGGCCAGGATGGAACTATGGCTACACCTTC.

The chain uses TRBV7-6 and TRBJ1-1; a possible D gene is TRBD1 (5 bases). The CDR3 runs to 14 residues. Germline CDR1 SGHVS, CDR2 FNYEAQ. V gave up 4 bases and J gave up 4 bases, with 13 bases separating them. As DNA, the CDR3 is TGTGCCAGCAGCTCTGTCGGGGGGGTCACTGAAGCTTTCTTT. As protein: CASSSVGGVTEAFF.

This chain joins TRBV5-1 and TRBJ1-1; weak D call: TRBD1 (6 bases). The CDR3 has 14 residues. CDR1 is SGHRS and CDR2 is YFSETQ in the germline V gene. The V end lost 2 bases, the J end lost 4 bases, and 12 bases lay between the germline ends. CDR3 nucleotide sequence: TGCGCCAGCAGCTTTAGGGGGTCGAGCACTGAAGCTTTCTTT. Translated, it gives CASSFRGSSTEAFF.

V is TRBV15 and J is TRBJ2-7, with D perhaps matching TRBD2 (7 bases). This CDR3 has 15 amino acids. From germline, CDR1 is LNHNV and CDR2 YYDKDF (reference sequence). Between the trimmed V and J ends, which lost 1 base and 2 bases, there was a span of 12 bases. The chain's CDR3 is CATSRGIGGAYEQYF. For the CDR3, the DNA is TGTGCCACCAGCAGAGGGATAGGGGGGGCCTACGAGCAGTACTTC.

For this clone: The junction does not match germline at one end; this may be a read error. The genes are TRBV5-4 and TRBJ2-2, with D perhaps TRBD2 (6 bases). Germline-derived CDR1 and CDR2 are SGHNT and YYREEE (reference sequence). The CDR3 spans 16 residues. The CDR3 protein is CASSLFGGADTGELFF. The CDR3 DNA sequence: TGTGCCAGCAGCTTGTTTGGCGGGGCCGACACTGGGGAGCTGTTTTTT.

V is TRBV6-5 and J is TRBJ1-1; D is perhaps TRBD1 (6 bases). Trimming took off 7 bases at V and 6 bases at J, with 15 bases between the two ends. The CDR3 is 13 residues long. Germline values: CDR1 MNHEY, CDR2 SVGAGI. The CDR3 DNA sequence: TGTGCCAGCACCCCGACAGGATCAGCTGAAGCTTTCTTT. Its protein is CASTPTGSAEAFF.

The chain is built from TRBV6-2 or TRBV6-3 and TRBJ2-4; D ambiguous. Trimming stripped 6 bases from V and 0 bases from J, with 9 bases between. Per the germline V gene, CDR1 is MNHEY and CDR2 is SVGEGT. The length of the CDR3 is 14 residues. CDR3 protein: CASSLELAKNIQYF. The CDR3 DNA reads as TGTGCCAGCAGCCTTGAGCTAGCCAAAAACATTCAGTACTTC.

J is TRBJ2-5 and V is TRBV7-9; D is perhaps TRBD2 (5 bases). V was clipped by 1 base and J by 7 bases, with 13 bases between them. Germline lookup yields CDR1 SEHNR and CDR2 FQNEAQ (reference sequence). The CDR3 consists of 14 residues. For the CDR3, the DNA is TGTGCCAGCAGCTTAGGGACCGGGATGCGGACCCAGTACTTC. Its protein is CASSLGTGMRTQYF.

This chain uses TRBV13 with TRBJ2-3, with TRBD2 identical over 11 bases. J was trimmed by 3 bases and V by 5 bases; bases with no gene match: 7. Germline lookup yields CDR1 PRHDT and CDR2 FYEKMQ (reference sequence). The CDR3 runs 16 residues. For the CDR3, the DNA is TGTGCCAGCAGCCTCACTAGCGGGGGAGGGACAGATACGCAGTATTTT. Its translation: CASSLTSGGGTDTQYF.

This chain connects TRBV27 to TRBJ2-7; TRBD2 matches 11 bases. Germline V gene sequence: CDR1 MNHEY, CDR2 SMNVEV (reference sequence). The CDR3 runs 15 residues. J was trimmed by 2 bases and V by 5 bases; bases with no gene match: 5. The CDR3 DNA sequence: TGTGCCAGCAGTCCGGGACTAGCGGCGACCTACGAGCAGTACTTC. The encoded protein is CASSPGLAATYEQYF.

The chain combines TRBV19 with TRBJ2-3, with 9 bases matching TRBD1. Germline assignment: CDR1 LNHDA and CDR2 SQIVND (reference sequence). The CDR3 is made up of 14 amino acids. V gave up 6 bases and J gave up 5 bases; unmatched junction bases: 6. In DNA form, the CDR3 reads TGTGCCAGTAGCGAACAGGGGGCTGGAGATACGCAGTATTTT. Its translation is CASSEQGAGDTQYF.

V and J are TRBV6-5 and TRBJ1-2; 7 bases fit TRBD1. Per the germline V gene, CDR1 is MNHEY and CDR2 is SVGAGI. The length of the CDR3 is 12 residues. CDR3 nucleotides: TGTGAGCAGACAGGGATCGGCTATGGCTACACCTTC. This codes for CEQTGIGYGYTF.

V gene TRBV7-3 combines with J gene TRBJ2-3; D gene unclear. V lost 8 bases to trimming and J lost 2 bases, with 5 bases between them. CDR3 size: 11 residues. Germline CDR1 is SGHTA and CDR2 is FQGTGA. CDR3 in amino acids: CASGHTDTQYF. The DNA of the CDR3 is TGTGCCAGCGGCCACACAGATACGCAGTATTTT.

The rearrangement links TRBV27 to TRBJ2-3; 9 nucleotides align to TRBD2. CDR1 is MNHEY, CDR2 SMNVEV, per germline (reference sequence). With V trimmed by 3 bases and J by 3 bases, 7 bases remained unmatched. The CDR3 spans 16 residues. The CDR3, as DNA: TGTGCCAGCAGTTTTTACGGCGGGGGGGAAACAGATACGCAGTATTTT. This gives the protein CASSFYGGGETDTQYF.

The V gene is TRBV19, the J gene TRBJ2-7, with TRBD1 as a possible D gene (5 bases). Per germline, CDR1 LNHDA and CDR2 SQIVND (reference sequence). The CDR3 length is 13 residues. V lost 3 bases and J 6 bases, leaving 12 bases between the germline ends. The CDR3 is CASSIDSFFEQYF. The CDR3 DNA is TGTGCCAGTAGTATCGACAGTTTTTTCGAGCAGTACTTC.

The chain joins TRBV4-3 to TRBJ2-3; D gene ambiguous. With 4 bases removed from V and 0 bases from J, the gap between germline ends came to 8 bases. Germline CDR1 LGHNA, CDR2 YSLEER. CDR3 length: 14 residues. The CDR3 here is CASSRWQSTDTQYF. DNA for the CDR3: TGCGCCAGCAGCCGATGGCAAAGCACAGATACGCAGTATTTT.

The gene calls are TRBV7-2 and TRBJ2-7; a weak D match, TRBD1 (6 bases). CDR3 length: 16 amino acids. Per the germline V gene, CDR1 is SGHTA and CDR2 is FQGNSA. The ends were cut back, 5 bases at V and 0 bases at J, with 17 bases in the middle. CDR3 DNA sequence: TGTGCCAGCAGCAGTCCTCAGGGGTTGAGCTCCTACGAGCAGTACTTC. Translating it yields CASSSPQGLSSYEQYF.